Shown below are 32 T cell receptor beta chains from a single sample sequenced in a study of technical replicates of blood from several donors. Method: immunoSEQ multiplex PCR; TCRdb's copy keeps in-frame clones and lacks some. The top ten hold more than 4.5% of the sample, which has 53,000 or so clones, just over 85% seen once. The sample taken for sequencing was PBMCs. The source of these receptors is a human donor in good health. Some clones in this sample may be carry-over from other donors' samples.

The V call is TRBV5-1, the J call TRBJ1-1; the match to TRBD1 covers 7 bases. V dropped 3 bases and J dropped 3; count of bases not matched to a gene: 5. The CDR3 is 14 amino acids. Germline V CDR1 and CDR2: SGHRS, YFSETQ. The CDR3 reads CASSSGGGYTEAFF. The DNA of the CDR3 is TGCGCCAGCAGCTCGGGAGGGGGCTACACTGAAGCTTTCTTT. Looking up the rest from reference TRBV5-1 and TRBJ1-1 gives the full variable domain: KAGVTQTPRYLIKTRGQQVTLSCSPISGHRSVSWYQQTPGQGLQFLFEYFSETQRNKGNFPGRFSGRQFSNSRSEMNVSTLELGDSALYLCASSSGGGYTEAFFGQGTRLTVV.

CDR3 DNA sequence: TGTGCCTGGATCATACAGGGGGCTAAAGCTTTCTTT. This sequence encodes CAWIIQGAKAFF. The J gene is TRBJ1-1, the V gene TRBV30; 9 bases line up with TRBD1. Trimming cost V 4 bases and J 9 bases; bases outside gene matches: 6. Per germline, CDR1 GTSNPN and CDR2 SVGIG (reference sequence). The CDR3 is 12 residues long.

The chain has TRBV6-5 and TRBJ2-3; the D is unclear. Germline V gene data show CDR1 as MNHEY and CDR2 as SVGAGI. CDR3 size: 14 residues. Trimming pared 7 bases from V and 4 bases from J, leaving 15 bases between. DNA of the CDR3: TGTGCCAGCACCGGAAATTCGGGTCCAGATACGCAGTATTTT. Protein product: CASTGNSGPDTQYF.

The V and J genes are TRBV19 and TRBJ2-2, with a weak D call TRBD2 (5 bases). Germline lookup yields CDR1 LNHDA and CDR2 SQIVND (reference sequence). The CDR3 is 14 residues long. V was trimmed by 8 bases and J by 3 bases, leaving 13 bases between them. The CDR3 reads CASARRGYTGELFF. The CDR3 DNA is TGTGCCAGTGCCCGCCGGGGATACACCGGGGAGCTGTTTTTT.

The CDR3 DNA is TGTGCCAGCAGTGACTCGAGGTCAGACACCGGGGAGCTGTTTTTT. This codes for CASSDSRSDTGELFF. This chain links TRBV6-4 with TRBJ2-2; no firm D call. This CDR3 contains 15 residues. V was cut by 0 bases and J by 3 bases, with 8 bases left in between. The V gene's germline CDR1 is MRHNA and CDR2 SNTAGT.

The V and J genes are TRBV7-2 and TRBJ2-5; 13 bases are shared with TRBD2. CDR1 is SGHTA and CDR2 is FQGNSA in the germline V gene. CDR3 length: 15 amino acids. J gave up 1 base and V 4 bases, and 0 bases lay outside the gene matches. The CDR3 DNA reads TGTGCCAGCAGCTGGACTAGCGGGGGCCAAGAGACCCAGTACTTC. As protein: CASSWTSGGQETQYF.

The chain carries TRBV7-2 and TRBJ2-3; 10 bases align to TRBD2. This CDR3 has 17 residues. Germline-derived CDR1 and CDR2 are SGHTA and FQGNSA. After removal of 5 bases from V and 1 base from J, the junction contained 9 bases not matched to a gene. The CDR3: CASSISPAGGRTDTQYF. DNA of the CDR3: TGTGCCAGCAGCATAAGCCCAGCGGGGGGGCGCACAGATACGCAGTATTTT. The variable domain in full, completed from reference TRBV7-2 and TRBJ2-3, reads GAGVSQSPSNKVTEKGKDVELRCDPISGHTALYWYRQSLGQGLEFLIYFQGNSAPDKSGLPSDRFSAERTGGSVSTLTIQRTQQEDSAVYLCASSISPAGGRTDTQYFGPGTRLTVL.

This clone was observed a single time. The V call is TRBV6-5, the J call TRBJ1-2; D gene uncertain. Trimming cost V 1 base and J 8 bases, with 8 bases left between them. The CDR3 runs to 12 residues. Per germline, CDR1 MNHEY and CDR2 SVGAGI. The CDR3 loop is CASSYFEGGYTF. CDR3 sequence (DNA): TGTGCCAGCAGTTACTTCGAGGGCGGCTACACCTTC.

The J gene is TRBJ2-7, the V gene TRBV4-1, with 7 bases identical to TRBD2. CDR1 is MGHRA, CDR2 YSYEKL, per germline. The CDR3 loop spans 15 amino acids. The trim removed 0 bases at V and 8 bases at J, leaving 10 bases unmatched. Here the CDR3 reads CASSQEVVGGEQQYF. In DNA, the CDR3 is TGCGCCAGCAGCCAAGAGGTCGTGGGGGGGGAACAGCAGTACTTC.

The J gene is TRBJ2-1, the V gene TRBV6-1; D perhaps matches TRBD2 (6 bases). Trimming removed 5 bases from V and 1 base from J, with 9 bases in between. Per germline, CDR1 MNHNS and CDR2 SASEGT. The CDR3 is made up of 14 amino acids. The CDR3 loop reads CASSKGLSYNEQFF. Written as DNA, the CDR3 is TGTGCCAGCAGTAAGGGACTTTCCTACAATGAGCAGTTCTTC.

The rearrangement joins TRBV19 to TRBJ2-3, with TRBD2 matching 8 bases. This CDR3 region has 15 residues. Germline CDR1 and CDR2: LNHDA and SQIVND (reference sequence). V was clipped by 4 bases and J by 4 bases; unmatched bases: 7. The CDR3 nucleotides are TGTGCCAGTAGTACGGGGGGGCCAAGGTCAGATACGCAGTATTTT. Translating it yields CASSTGGPRSDTQYF.

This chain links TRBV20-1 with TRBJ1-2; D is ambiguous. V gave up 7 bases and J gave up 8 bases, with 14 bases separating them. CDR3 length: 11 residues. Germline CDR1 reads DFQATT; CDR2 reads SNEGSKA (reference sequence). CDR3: CSVPRREGYTF. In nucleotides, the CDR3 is TGCAGTGTTCCCAGGAGGGAGGGCTACACCTTC.

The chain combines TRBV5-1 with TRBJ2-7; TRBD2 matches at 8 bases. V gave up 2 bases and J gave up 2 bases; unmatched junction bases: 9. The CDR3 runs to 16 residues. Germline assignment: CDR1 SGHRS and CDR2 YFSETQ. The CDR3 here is CASSFARLAQPYEQYF. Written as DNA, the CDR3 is TGCGCCAGCAGCTTTGCAAGACTAGCGCAACCCTACGAGCAGTACTTC. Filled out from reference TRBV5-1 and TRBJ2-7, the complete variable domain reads KAGVTQTPRYLIKTRGQQVTLSCSPISGHRSVSWYQQTPGQGLQFLFEYFSETQRNKGNFPGRFSGRQFSNSRSEMNVSTLELGDSALYLCASSFARLAQPYEQYFGPGTRLTVT.

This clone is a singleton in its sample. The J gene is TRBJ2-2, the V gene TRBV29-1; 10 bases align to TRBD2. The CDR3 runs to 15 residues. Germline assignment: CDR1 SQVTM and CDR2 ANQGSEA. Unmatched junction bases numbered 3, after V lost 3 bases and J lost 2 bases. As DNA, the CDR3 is TGCAGCGTTGACCCTAGCGGGAGTAACACCGGGGAGCTGTTTTTT. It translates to CSVDPSGSNTGELFF.

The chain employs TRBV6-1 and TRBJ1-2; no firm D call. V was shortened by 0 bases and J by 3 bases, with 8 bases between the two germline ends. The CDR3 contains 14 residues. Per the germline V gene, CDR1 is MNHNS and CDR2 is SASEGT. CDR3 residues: CASSEANPDYGYTF. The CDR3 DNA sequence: TGTGCCAGCAGTGAAGCAAATCCGGACTATGGCTACACCTTC.

The CDR3 protein is CASSLGEGPVTDTQYF. CDR3 in DNA: TGTGCCAGCAGCTTAGGGGAGGGGCCGGTCACAGATACGCAGTATTTT. The rearrangement links TRBV7-9 to TRBJ2-3; 7 bases match TRBD2. The trim removed 1 base at V and 2 bases at J, leaving 6 bases unmatched. This CDR3 region has 16 residues. CDR1 and CDR2 from the germline V gene are SEHNR and FQNEAQ (reference sequence).

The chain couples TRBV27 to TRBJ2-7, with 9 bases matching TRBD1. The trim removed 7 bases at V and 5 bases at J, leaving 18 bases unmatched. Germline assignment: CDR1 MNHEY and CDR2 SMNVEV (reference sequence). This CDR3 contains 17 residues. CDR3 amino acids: CASTPWGGTGRIHEQYF. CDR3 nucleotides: TGTGCCAGCACCCCCTGGGGGGGGACAGGGAGGATTCACGAGCAGTACTTC.

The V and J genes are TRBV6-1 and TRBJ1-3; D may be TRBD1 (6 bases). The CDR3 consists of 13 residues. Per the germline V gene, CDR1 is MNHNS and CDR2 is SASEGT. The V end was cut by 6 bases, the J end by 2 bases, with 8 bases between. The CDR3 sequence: CASRQGAGNTIYF. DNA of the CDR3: TGTGCCAGCAGACAGGGAGCTGGAAACACCATATATTTT.

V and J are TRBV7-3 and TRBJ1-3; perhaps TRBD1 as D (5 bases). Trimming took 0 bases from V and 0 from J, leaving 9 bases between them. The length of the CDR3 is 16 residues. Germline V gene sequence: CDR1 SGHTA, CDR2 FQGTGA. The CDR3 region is CASSLTAGLSGNTIYF. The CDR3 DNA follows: TGTGCCAGCAGCTTAACGGCAGGGCTCTCTGGAAACACCATATATTTT.

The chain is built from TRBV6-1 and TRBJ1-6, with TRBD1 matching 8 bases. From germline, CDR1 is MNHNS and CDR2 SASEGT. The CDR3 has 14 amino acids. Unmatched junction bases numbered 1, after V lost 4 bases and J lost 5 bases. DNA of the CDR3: TGTGCCAGCAGTGTACAGGGGGATAATTCACCCCTCCACTTT. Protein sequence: CASSVQGDNSPLHF.

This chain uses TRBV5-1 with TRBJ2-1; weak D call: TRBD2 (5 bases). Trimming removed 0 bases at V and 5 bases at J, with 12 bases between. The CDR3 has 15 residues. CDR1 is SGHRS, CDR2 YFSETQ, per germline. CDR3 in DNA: TGCGCCAGCAGCTTGGAGGGCGGACTCCACAATGAGCAGTTCTTC. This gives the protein CASSLEGGLHNEQFF.

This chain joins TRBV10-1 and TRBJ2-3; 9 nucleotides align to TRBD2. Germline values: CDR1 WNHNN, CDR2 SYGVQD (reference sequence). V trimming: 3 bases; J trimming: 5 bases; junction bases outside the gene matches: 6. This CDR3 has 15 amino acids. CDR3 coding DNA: TGCGCCAGCAGTGATCTAGCGGGACCGGGAGATACGCAGTATTTT. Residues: CASSDLAGPGDTQYF.

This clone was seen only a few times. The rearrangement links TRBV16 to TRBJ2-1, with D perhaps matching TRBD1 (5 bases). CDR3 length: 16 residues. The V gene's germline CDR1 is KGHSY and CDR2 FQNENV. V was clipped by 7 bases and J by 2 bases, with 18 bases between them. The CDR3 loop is CASTKGSRSPYNEQFF. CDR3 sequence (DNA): TGTGCCAGCACCAAGGGGTCACGTAGCCCCTACAATGAGCAGTTCTTC.

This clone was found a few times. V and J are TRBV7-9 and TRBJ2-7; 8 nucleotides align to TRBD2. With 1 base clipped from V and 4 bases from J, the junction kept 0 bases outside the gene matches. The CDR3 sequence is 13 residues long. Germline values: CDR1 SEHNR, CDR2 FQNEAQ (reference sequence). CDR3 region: CASSLGGRYEQYF. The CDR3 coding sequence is TGTGCCAGCAGCTTAGGCGGGAGGTACGAGCAGTACTTC.

This chain's CDR3 is CASSRHTFPPLHF. The CDR3 DNA follows: TGTGCCAGCTCGCGCCATACCTTTCCGCCCCTCCACTTT. The rearrangement uses TRBV14 and TRBJ1-6; D call uncertain. With 8 bases removed from V and 13 bases from J, the gap between germline ends came to 18 bases. Germline V CDR1 and CDR2: SGHDN, FVKESK. This CDR3 spans 13 amino acids.

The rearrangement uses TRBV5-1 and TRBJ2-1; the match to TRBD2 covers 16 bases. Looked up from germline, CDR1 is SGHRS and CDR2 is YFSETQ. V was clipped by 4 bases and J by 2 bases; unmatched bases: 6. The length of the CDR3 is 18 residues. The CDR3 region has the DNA TGCGCCAGCAGCGGTACGGGACTAGCGGGGGGGGCCTACAATGAGCAGTTCTTC. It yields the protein CASSGTGLAGGAYNEQFF.

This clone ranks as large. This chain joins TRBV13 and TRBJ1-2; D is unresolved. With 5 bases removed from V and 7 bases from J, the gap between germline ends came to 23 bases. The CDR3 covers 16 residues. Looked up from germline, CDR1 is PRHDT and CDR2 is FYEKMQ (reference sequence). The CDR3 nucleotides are TGTGCCAGCAGCCCCAGACGGCTCGGGGAAGTAGCTGGCTACACCTTC. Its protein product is CASSPRRLGEVAGYTF.

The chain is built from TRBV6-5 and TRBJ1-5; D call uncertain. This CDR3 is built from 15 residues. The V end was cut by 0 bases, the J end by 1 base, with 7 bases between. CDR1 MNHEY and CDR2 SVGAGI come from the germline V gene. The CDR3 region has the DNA TGTGCCAGCAGTTACTCGTACTGGAGCAATCAGCCCCAGCATTTT. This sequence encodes CASSYSYWSNQPQHF.

In nucleotides, the CDR3 is TGTGCCAGCAGTCCAACTAGTACTCGGTCCTACGAGCAGTACTTC. It is translated as CASSPTSTRSYEQYF. The V call is TRBV27, the J call TRBJ2-7, with TRBD2 as a possible D gene (5 bases). CDR3 size: 15 residues. Germline loops: CDR1 MNHEY, CDR2 SMNVEV (reference sequence). Between the trimmed V and J ends, which lost 5 bases and 1 base, there was a span of 15 bases.

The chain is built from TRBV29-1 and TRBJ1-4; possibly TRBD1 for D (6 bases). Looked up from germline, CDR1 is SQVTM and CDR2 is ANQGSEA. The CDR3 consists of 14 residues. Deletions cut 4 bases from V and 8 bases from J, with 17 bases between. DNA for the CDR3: TGCAGCGTTGTAGGGGGAGAGGGGGACGAAAAACTGTTTTTT. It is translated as CSVVGGEGDEKLFF.

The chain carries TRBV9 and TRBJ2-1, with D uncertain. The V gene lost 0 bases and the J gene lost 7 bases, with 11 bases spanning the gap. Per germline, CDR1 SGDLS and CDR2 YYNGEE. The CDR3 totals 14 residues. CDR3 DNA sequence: TGTGCCAGCAGCGTAGGTTTAGCATGGAATGAGCAGTTCTTC. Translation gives CASSVGLAWNEQFF.

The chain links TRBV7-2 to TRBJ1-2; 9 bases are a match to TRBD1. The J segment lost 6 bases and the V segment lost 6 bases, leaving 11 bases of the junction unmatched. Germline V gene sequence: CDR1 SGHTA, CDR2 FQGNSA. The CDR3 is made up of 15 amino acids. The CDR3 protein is CASRQAGTGYDGYTF. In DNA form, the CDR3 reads TGTGCCAGCAGACAAGCCGGGACAGGGTATGATGGCTACACCTTC.